These T cell receptor beta chains were read from a single sample in a study of human T cells and chemical hapten exposure. TCRdb analysed the RACE reads with MiXCR anew, one entry per CDR3 protein. The sample carries 380,000 or so distinct CDR3 sequences, around 5.5% recorded once. Sequencing used whole blood, obtained in connection with sensitization to the hapten diphenylcyclopropenone (DPC). The receptors stem from a woman aged 18-29 years with alopecia areata. Some clones in this sample may be carry-over from other donors' samples. Each CDR3 is given without its conserved first and last residue. Size tells how often a clone was seen (once, few, many) or the class of an expanded clone, and some rows leave it out.

j_call clone_size v_call cdr3_aa
TRBJ2-5 many TRBV20-1 SARDYGAQETQY
TRBJ1-1 few TRBV6-5 ASRGEGLPSAF
TRBJ2-5 few TRBV18 ASSPQETGGSQETQY
TRBJ2-7 NA TRBV2 ASSSIRSSYEQY
TRBJ2-3 many TRBV29-1 SVEGTGRTDTQY
TRBJ2-3 many TRBV6-5 ASRRGSQGGTDTQY
TRBJ2-5 NA TRBV12-3/TRBV12-4 ASSTGTSGGAETQY
TRBJ1-2 many TRBV12-3/TRBV12-4 ASSPTNYGYT
TRBJ2-1 few TRBV29-1 SRTSDSNEQF
TRBJ2-1 few TRBV11-2 ASSPFAGATTGEQF
TRBJ2-3 many TRBV7-2 ASSLERTDTQY
TRBJ2-3 many TRBV3-1 ASSQGGTDTQY
TRBJ1-2 NA TRBV6-1 ASSEEGWTGAWDGYT
TRBJ2-3 NA TRBV28 ASSKLAGGHIKDTQY
TRBJ1-2 many TRBV19 ASSTWDILGYT
TRBJ1-6 many TRBV20-1 SAQIRDRFNSPLH
TRBJ2-3 many TRBV29-1 SGLEETDTQY